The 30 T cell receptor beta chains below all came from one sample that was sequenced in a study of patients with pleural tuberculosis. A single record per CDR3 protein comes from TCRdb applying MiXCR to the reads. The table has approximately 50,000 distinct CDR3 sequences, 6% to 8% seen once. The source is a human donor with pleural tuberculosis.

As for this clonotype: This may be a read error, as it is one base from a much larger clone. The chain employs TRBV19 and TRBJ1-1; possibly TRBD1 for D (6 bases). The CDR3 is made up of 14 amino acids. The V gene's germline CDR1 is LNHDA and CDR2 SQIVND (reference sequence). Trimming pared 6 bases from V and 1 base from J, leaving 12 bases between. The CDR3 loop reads CASRVGAANTEAFF. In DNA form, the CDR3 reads TGTGCCAGTAGGGTGGGGGCAGCGAACACTGAAGCTTTCTTT.

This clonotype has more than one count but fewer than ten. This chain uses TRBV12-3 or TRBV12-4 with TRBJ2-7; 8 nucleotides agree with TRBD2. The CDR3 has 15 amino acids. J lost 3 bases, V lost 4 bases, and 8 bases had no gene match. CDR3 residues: CASSSRTSRGYEQYF. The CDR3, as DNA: TGTGCCAGCAGTTCCCGGACTAGCAGGGGCTACGAGCAGTACTTC.

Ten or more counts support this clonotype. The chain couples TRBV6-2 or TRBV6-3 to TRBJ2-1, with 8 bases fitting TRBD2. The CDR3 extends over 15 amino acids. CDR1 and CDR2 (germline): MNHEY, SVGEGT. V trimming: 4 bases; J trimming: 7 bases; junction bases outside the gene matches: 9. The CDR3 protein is CASSFWSGSGNEQFF. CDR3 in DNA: TGTGCCAGCAGTTTCTGGAGCGGGAGTGGGAATGAGCAGTTCTTC.

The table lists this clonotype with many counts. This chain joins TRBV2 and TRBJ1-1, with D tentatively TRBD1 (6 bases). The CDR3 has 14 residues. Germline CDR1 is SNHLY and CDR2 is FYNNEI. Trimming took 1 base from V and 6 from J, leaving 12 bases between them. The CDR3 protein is CASSEEGGLAEAFF. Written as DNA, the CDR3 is TGTGCCAGCAGTGAAGAGGGGGGGCTGGCTGAAGCTTTCTTT.

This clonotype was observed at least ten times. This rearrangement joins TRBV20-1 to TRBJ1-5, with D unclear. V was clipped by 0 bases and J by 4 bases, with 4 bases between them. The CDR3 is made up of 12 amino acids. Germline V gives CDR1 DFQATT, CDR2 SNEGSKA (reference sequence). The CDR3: CSARDLNQPQHF. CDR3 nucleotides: TGCAGTGCTAGAGATCTGAATCAGCCCCAGCATTTT.

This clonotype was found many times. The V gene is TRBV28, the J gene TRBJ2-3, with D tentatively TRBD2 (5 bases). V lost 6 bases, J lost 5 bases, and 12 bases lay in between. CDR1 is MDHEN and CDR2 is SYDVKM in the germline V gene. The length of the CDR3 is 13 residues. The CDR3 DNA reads TGTGCCAGCAGCCCACTACGGGGAGATACGCAGTATTTT. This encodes CASSPLRGDTQYF.

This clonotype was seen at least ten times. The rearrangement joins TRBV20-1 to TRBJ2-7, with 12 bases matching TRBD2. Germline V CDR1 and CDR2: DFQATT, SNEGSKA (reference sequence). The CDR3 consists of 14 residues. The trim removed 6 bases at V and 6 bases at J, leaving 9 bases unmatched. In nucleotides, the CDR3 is TGCAGTGCGTTCAGACCGGGACTAGCGGGCGAGCAGTACTTC. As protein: CSAFRPGLAGEQYF.

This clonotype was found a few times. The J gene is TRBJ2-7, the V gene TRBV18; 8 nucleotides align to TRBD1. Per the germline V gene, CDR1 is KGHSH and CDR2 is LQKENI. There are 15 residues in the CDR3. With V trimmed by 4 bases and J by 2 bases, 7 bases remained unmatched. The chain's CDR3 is CASSQGQVMAYEQYF. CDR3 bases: TGTGCCAGCTCACAGGGACAGGTAATGGCCTACGAGCAGTACTTC.

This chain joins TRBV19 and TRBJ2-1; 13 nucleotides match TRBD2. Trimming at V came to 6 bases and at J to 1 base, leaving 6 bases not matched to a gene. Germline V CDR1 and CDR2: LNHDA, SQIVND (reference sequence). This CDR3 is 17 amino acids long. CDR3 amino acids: CASRPRTSGRSYNEQFF. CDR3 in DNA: TGTGCCAGTAGGCCCAGGACTAGCGGGAGATCCTACAATGAGCAGTTCTTC.

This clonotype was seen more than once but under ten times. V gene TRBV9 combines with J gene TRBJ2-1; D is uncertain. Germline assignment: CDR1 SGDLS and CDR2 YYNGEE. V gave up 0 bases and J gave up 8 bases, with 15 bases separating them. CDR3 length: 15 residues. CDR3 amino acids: CASSVEPGRWDEQFF. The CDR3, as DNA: TGTGCCAGCAGCGTAGAGCCCGGTAGATGGGATGAGCAGTTCTTC.

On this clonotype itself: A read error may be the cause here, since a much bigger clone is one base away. The chain's CDR3 is CASSPSRSTGELFF. CDR3 bases: TGTGCCAGCAGTCCCTCCCGCTCCACCGGGGAGCTGTTTTTT. This chain connects TRBV2 to TRBJ2-2; D is undetermined. Trimming removed 5 bases at V and 4 bases at J, with 11 bases between. The germline V gene encodes CDR1 SNHLY and CDR2 FYNNEI. This CDR3 comprises 14 residues. The entire variable domain, with the rest obtained from reference TRBV2 and TRBJ2-2, is as follows: EPEVTQTPSHQVTQMGQEVILRCVPISNHLYFYWYRQILGQKVEFLVSFYNNEISEKSEIFDDQFSVERPDGSNFTLKIRSTKLEDSAMYFCASSPSRSTGELFFGEGSRLTVL.

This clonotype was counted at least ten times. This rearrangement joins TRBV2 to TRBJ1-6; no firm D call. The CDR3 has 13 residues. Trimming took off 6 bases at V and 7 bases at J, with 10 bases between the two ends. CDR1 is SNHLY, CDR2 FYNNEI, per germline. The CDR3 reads CASSPGSNSPLHF. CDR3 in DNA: TGTGCCAGCAGCCCCGGGAGCAATTCACCCCTCCACTTT.

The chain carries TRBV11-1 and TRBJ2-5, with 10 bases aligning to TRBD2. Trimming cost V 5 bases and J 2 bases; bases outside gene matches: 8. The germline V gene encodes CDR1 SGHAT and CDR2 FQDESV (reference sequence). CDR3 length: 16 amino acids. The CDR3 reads CASSIKGLAVQETQYF. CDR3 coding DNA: TGTGCCAGCAGCATCAAAGGACTAGCGGTACAAGAGACCCAGTACTTC.

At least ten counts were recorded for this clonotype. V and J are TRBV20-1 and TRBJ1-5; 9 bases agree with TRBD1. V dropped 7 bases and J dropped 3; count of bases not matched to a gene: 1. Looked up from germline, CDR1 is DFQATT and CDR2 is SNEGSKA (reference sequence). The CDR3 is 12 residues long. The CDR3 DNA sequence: TGCAGTGGGGACAGGGCCAATCAGCCCCAGCATTTT. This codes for CSGDRANQPQHF.

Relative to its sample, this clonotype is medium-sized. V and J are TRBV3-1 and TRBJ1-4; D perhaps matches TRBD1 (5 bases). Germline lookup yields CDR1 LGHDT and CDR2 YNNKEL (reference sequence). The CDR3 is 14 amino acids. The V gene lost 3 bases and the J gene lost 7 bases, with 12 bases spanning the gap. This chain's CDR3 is CASSHRGGGEKLFF. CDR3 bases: TGTGCCAGCAGCCATCGGGGGGGAGGTGAAAAACTGTTTTTT.

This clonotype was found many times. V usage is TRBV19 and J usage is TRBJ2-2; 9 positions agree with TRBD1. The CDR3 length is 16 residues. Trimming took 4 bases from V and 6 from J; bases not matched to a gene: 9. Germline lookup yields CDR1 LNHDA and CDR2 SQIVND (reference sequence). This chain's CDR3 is CASSTKQGATAGELFF. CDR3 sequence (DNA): TGTGCCAGTAGTACCAAACAGGGGGCTACGGCCGGGGAGCTGTTTTTT.

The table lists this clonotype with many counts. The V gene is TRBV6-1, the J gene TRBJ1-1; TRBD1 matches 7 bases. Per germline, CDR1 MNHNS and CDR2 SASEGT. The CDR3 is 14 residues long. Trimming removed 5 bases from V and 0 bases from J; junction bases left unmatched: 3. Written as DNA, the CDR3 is TGTGCCAGCAGTCTGACAGGGTTGAACACTGAAGCTTTCTTT. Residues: CASSLTGLNTEAFF.

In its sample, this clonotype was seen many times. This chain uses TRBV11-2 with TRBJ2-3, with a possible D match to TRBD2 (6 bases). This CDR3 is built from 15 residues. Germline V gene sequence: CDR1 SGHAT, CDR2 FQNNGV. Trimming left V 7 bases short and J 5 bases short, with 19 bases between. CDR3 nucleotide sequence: TGTGCCAGCATCAACTGTTCCGGGAGTAGAGATACGCAGTATTTT. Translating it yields CASINCSGSRDTQYF.

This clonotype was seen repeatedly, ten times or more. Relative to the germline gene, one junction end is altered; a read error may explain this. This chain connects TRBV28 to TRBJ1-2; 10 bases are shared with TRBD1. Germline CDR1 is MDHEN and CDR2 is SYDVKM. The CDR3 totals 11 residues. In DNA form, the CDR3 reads TGTGCCAGCAGTTGGACAGGGGGAATTCTTTTC. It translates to CASSWTGGILF.

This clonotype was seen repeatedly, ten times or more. The CDR3 reads CAISPTGDTEAFF. CDR3 coding DNA: TGTGCCATCAGTCCCACAGGGGACACTGAAGCTTTCTTT. The gene calls are TRBV10-3 and TRBJ1-1; 7 bases line up with TRBD1. The ends lost 5 bases at V and 3 bases at J; junction bases unmatched: 3. The CDR3 is 13 residues long. Germline-derived CDR1 and CDR2 are ENHRY and SYGVKD.

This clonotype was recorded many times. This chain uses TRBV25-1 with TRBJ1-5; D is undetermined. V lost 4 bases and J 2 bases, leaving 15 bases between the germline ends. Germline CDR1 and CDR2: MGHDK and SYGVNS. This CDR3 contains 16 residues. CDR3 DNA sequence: TGTGCCAGCAGTGGACCGACGAGGGTGGGCAATCAGCCCCAGCATTTT. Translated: CASSGPTRVGNQPQHF.

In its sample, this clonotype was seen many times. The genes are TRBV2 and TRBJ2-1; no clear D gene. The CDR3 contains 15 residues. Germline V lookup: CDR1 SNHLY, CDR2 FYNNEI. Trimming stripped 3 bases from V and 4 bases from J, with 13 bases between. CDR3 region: CASSEYLQSYNEQFF. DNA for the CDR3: TGTGCCAGCAGTGAGTACCTACAATCATACAATGAGCAGTTCTTC.

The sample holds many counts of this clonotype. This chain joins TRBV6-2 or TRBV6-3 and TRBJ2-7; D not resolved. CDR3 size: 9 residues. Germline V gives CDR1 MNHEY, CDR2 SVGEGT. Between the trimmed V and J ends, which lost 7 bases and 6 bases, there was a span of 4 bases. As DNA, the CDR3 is TGTGCCAGCAACGGCGAGCAGTACGTC. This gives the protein CASNGEQYV.

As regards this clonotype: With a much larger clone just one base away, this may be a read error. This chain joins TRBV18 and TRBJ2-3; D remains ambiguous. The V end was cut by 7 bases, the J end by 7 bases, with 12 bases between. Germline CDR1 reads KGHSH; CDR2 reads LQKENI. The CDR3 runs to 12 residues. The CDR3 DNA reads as TGTGCCAGCTACGCTTTGGGGAATACGCAGTATTTT. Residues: CASYALGNTQYF.

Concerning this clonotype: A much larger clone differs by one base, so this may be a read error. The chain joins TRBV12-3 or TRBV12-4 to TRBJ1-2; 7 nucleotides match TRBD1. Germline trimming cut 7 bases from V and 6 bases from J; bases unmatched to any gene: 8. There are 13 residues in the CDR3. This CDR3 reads CASTVTGRHGYTF. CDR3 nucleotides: TGTGCCAGCACCGTGACAGGGAGACATGGCTACACCTTC.

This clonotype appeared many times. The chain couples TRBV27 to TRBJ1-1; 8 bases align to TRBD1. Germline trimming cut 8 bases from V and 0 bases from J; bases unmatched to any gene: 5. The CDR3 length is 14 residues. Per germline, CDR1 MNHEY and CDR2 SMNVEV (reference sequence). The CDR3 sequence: CASGRGQMNTEAFF. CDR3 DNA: TGTGCCAGCGGCAGGGGGCAAATGAACACTGAAGCTTTCTTT.

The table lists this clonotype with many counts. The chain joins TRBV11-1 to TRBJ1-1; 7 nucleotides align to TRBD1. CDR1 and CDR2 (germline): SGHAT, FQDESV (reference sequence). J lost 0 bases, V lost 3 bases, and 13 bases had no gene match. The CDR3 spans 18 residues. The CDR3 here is CASSFPTGQRLMNTEAFF. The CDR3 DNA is TGTGCCAGCAGCTTCCCCACGGGACAGAGACTCATGAACACTGAAGCTTTCTTT.

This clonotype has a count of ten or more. CDR3 sequence: CASKDPLNQPQHF. DNA of the CDR3: TGCGCCAGCAAGGACCCGCTCAATCAGCCCCAGCATTTT. The chain recombines TRBV5-1 with TRBJ1-5; D is undetermined. The germline V and J ends were trimmed by 6 bases and 3 bases, with 10 bases remaining between them. Germline V gene sequence: CDR1 SGHRS, CDR2 YFSETQ. This CDR3 has 13 residues.

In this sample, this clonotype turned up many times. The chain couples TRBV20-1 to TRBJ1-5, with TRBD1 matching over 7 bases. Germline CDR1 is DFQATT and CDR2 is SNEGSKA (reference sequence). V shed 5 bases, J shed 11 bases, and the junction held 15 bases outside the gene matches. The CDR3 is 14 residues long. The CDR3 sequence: CSAPWQGGDLAQHF. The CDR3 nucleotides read TGCAGTGCTCCCTGGCAGGGGGGGGATTTGGCCCAGCATTTT.

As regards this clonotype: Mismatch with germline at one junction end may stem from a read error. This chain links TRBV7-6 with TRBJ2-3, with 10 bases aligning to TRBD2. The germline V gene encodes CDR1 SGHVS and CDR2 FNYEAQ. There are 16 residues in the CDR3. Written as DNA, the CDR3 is TGTGCTAGCAGCTTCGCTAGCGGGAGTTATGCAGATACGCAGTATTTT. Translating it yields CASSFASGSYADTQYF.